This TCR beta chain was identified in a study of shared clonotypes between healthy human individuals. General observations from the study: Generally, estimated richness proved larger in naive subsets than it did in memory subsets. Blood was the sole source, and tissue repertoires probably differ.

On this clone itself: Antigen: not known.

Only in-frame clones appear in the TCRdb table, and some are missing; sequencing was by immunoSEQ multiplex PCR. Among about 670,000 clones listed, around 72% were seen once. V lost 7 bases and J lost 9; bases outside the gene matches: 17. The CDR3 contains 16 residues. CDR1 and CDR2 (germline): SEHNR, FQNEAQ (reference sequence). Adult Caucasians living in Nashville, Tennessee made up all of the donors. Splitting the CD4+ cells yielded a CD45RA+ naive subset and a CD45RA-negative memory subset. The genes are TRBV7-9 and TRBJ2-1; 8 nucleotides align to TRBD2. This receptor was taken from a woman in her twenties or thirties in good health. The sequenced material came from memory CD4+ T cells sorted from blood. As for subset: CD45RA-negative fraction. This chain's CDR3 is CASTQRASGLQGEQFF. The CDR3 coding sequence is TGTGCCAGCACACAGAGGGCTAGCGGGCTGCAGGGTGAGCAGTTCTTC. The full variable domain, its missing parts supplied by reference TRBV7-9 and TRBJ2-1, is DTGVSQNPRHKITKRGQNVTFRCDPISEHNRLYWYRQTLGQGPEFLTYFQNEAQLEKSRLLSDRFSAERPKGSFSTLEIQRTEQGDSAMYLCASTQRASGLQGEQFFGPGTRLTVL.